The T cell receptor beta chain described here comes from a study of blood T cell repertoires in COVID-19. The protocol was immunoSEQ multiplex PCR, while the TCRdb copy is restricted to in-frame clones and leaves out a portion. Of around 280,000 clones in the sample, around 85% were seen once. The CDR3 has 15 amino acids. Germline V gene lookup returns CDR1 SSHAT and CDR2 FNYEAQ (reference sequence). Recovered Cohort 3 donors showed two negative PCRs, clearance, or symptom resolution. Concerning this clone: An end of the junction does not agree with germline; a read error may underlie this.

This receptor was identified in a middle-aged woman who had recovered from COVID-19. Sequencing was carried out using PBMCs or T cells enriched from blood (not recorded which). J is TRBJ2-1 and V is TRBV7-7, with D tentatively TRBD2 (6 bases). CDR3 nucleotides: TGTGCTAGCAGCTTGCTGTCGGGACCCGGGAGCGAGCAGTTCTTC. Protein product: CASSLLSGPGSEQFF.